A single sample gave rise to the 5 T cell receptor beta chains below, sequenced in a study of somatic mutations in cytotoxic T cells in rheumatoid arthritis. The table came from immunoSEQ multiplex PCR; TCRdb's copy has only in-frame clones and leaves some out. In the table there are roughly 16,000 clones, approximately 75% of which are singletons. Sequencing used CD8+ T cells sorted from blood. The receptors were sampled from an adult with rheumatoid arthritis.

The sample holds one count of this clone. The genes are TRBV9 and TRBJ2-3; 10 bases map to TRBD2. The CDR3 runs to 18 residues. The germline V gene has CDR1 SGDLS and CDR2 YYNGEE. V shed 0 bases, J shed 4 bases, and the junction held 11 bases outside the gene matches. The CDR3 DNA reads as TGTGCCAGCAGCGTAGCCCCGGGGGAGCGGGGGGGATCAGATACGCAGTATTTT. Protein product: CASSVAPGERGGSDTQYF.

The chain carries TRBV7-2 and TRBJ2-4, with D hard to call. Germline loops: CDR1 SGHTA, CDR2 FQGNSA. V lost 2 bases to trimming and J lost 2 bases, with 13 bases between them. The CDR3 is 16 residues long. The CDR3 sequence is CASSLWGIESKNIQYF. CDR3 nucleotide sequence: TGTGCCAGCAGCTTATGGGGTATTGAGTCCAAAAACATTCAGTACTTC.

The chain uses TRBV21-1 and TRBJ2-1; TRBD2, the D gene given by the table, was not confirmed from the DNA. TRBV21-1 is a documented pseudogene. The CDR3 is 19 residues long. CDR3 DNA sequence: TGTGCCAGCAGCACTCGGACTAGCGGGTTGAATTCCTTCTTCAATGAGCAGTTCTTC. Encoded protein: CASSTRTSGLNSFFNEQFF.

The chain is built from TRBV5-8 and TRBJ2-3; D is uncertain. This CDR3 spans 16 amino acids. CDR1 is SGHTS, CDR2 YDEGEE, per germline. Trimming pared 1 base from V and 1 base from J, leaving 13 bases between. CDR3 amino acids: CASSLRVSHGTDTQYF. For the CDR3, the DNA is TGTGCCAGCAGCTTGCGGGTGAGCCACGGCACAGATACGCAGTATTTT.

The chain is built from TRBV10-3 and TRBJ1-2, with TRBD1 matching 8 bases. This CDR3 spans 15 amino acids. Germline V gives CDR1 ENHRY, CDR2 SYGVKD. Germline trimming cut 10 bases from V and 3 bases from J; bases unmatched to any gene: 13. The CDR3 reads CATLGGTGGDYGYTF. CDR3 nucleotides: TGTGCCACCCTGGGGGGGACAGGAGGTGACTATGGCTACACCTTC.